This T cell receptor beta chain was sequenced during a study of blood T cells in healthy people across ages. The CDR3 loop spans 15 amino acids. V was trimmed by 3 bases and J by 4 bases, leaving 15 bases between them. A second about 7 to 12 cycle PCR used barcoded and J-beta primers. TCRdb independently ran MiXCR on the 5' RACE reads; one entry per CDR3 protein. In the table there are about 930,000 distinct CDR3 sequences, almost 30% of which are singletons. Total RNA was isolated from each sample in quantities of at least 6 micrograms. The same data also contributed to another study, on T cells of mothers and their children.

This chain joins TRBV12-3 or TRBV12-4 and TRBJ1-2, with a weak D call TRBD1 (5 bases). The sample was blood. This receptor was obtained from a woman aged 40 to 50 in good health. DNA of the CDR3: TGTGCCAGCAGTTTGCTGCAGGGCACCAGCTATGGCTACACCTTC. It specifies CASSLLQGTSYGYTF.